This T cell receptor beta chain derives from a study of a mutant IDH1 vaccine in newly diagnosed glioma. Background on the study: Before enrollment, the patients had been treated with radiotherapy alone, temozolomide alone, or both together. Most of them had received both.

Libraries were prepared by immunoSEQ multiplex PCR; TCRdb keeps only in-frame clonotypes and omits some of them. The data hold about 68,000 clones, with almost 85% observed a single time. Points on this clone: Its antigen is as yet unknown.

The V end lost 8 bases, the J end lost 6 bases, and 10 bases lay between the germline ends. The CDR3 has 11 residues. CDR1 and CDR2 (germline): MDHEN, SYDVKM. Specified time point: week 35, safety follow-up. Doses consisted of 300 ug of mutant IDH1 20-mer peptide each, paired with topical imiquimod. The patients were given eight vaccinations, one each in weeks 1, 3, 5, 7, 11, 15, 19 and 23. The rearrangement joins TRBV28 to TRBJ1-1; D call uncertain. Sequences were derived from PBMCs, sampled from a glioma patient whose treatment included an IDH1 peptide vaccine. This clonotype was sampled from a man between 18 and 35 years old with glioma. The CDR3 DNA is TGTGCCAGCTCCCAGGCTCCTGAAGCTTTCTTT. It is translated as CASSQAPEAFF.